This T cell receptor beta chain was identified in a study of shared clonotypes between healthy human individuals. The CDR3 contains 15 residues. Germline assignment: CDR1 MNHEY and CDR2 SMNVEV (reference sequence). The V segment lost 6 bases and the J segment 3 bases; nucleotides outside the gene matches: 6. Notes on this clone: Its antigen is currently unknown.

Naive CD8 populations comprised CD45RO-negative cells positively selected for CCR7, excluding terminally differentiated effector memory CD45RA+ cells. Broader study findings: Few donors limited the genetic and exposure-history diversity represented.

Authors' analysis steps: From ImmunoSEQ came sequences covering only the junction and carrying no quality scores, so filtering differed. Clones were sequenced by immunoSEQ multiplex PCR, and TCRdb holds only the in-frame ones, with some missing. For V, J and clone size, that table is used; D and trimming come from the DNA. This sample carries roughly 570,000 clones, about 98% of them seen once, and the ten largest clones take around 0.3%. The chain employs TRBV27 and TRBJ2-3, with 10 nucleotides matching TRBD1. The sample was naive CD8+ T cells sorted from blood. This TCR came from a man in his thirties or forties in good health. CDR3 bases: TGTGCCAGCAGACCTCCGGGACAGGGGACAGATACGCAGTATTTT. Its protein is CASRPPGQGTDTQYF.